This T cell receptor (beta chain) was found in a study of T cell responses to AZD1222 COVID-19 vaccine. Study results and caveats: The sample set comprised mostly white British donors with more females, and clonal diversity was possibly underestimated. Unmutated variant regions are reportedly the target of nearly half of TCRs that are spike-specific.

Germline lookup yields CDR1 LGHDT and CDR2 YNNKEL (reference sequence). V was pared by 4 bases and J by 10 bases, with 5 bases between. The CDR3 has 11 residues. For this clone: The target antigen is unknown.

The assay was immunoSEQ multiplex PCR, and TCRdb's table has in-frame clones only and misses some. The data contain some 140,000 clones, 85% to 90% of them singletons. This sequence joins TRBV3-1 (or the pseudogene TRBV3-2) and TRBJ1-6, with D perhaps TRBD1 (5 bases). The origin of this receptor is an adult in good health. The input for sequencing was peripheral blood, taken on day 0 of AZD1222 vaccination. The CDR3 is CASSRGSPLHF. CDR3 DNA: TGTGCCAGCAGCCGGGGGTCACCCCTCCACTTT.